The source of this T cell receptor beta chain is a study of blood T cell repertoires in COVID-19. Original analysis: Nucleated cell number was recorded as an estimate derived from reference gene primer amplification. Profiled with immunoSEQ multiplex PCR; TCRdb holds only in-frame clones, not every one. V, J and clone size are taken as reported in that table, and D and trimming were inferred from the DNA itself. The sample includes under 250,000 clones, 80% to 85% of them seen just once. This CDR3 has 14 residues. From germline, CDR1 is LNHDA and CDR2 SQIVND (reference sequence). Trimming took 1 base from V and 7 from J, leaving 10 bases between them.

Specimen: peripheral blood. This receptor was identified in a man in his fifties with active or convalescent COVID-19. The rearrangement uses TRBV19 and TRBJ2-2, with D possibly being TRBD2 (5 bases). The CDR3 coding sequence is TGTGCCAGTAGTATAGTCGGGATGGGCGGGGAGCTGTTTTTT. It yields the protein CASSIVGMGGELFF. Full variable domain (rest looked up from reference TRBV19 and TRBJ2-2): DGGITQSPKYLFRKEGQNVTLSCEQNLNHDAMYWYRQDPGQGLRLIYYSQIVNDFQKGDIAEGYSVSREKKESFPLTVTSAQKNPTAFYLCASSIVGMGGELFFGEGSRLTVL.